The 3 T cell receptor beta chains given below trace back to one sample, sequenced in a study of blood T cell repertoires in COVID-19. TCRdb keeps only in-frame clones here, not all; method: immunoSEQ multiplex PCR. The sample contains approximately 190,000 clones, around four fifths of which appear only once. Sequencing input: peripheral blood. These receptor sequences come from a human donor in a cohort sampled during active COVID-19.

V and J are TRBV7-6 and TRBJ2-6, with D uncertain. The V and J ends lost 1 base and 2 bases respectively, with 3 bases between them. There are 14 residues in the CDR3. Looked up from germline, CDR1 is SGHVS and CDR2 is FNYEAQ. CDR3 residues: CASSLEPGANVLTF. In DNA, the CDR3 is TGTGCCAGCAGCTTAGAGCCTGGGGCCAACGTCCTGACTTTC.

The J gene is TRBJ2-7, the V gene TRBV27, with D tentatively TRBD2 (6 bases). V shed 5 bases and J shed 0 bases, with 23 bases lying between them. Germline CDR1 is MNHEY and CDR2 is SMNVEV (reference sequence). This CDR3 spans 18 amino acids. The CDR3 DNA reads as TGTGCCAGCAGTCCGCACCTCCTTTTAGCGGCTAGCTCCTACGAGCAGTACTTC. Its protein product is CASSPHLLLAASSYEQYF.

V usage is TRBV7-9 and J usage is TRBJ2-7, with 8 bases aligning to TRBD1. CDR3 length: 17 amino acids. V shed 1 base, J shed 2 bases, and the junction held 10 bases outside the gene matches. Germline V CDR1 and CDR2: SEHNR, FQNEAQ (reference sequence). CDR3 protein: CASSLVGNTGGTYEQYF. The CDR3 DNA is TGTGCCAGCAGCTTAGTTGGGAATACAGGGGGGACCTACGAGCAGTACTTC.